The 25 T cell receptor beta chains presented below share a single source sample, sequenced in a study of Ad26.COV2.S vaccination and SARS-CoV-2 variants. Documented treatment: some 19 received Ad26.COV2.S at low or high dose, single or two shots; about 5 received placebo; per-sample allocation not given. Repertoires come from day 63 after the first vaccine or placebo injection. Here immunoSEQ multiplex PCR was the method, and the copy in TCRdb shows in-frame clones only, minus some. The sample records hundreds of thousands of clones, about nine tenths being singletons. Sequenced material: peripheral blood, taken in a trial of Ad26.COV2.S vaccine versus placebo. Receptor source: a person between 18 and 65 years old who received the Ad26.COV2.S COVID-19 vaccine or a placebo.

This clone was recorded once. The chain is built from TRBV24-1 and TRBJ1-5; D possibly corresponds to TRBD1 (6 bases). Per germline, CDR1 KGHDR and CDR2 SFDVKD. Trimming left V 1 base short and J 0 bases short, with 15 bases between. The CDR3 runs to 18 residues. This CDR3 is CATSDLTGSNYSNQPQHF. CDR3 coding DNA: TGTGCCACCAGTGATTTAACAGGGAGTAACTATAGCAATCAGCCCCAGCATTTT.

The V call is TRBV2, the J call TRBJ1-6, with no clear D. There are 14 residues in the CDR3. V lost 0 bases, J lost 6 bases, and 6 bases lay in between. Germline CDR1 is SNHLY and CDR2 is FYNNEI. In DNA, the CDR3 is TGTGCCAGCAGTGAAGCCCCCCTTAATTCACCCCTCCACTTT. Translation gives CASSEAPLNSPLHF.

The chain joins TRBV29-1 to TRBJ2-2, with no clear D. The germline V gene encodes CDR1 SQVTM and CDR2 ANQGSEA. Between the trimmed V and J ends, which lost 2 bases and 0 bases, there was a span of 7 bases. The CDR3 covers 14 residues. The CDR3 sequence: CSVEHRTNTGELFF. CDR3 nucleotides: TGCAGCGTTGAACACCGGACGAACACCGGGGAGCTGTTTTTT.

The gene calls are TRBV7-3 and TRBJ1-2, with 7 nucleotides matching TRBD1. Germline trimming cut 3 bases from V and 7 bases from J; bases unmatched to any gene: 14. CDR3 length: 16 residues. Per the germline V gene, CDR1 is SGHTA and CDR2 is FQGTGA. In nucleotides, the CDR3 is TGTGCCAGCAGCTTCCGACAGGGTGGTGGTTCAGGTGGCTACACCTTC. This sequence encodes CASSFRQGGGSGGYTF.

This clone came up once. The chain combines TRBV5-1 with TRBJ2-4; D unresolved. CDR1 SGHRS and CDR2 YFSETQ come from the germline V gene. The CDR3 extends over 16 amino acids. With 3 bases removed from V and 0 bases from J, the gap between germline ends came to 13 bases. The CDR3: CASSWDHQLAKNIQYF. CDR3 DNA: TGCGCCAGCAGCTGGGATCACCAACTAGCCAAAAACATTCAGTACTTC.

The genes are TRBV7-7 and TRBJ2-1, with 11 bases fitting TRBD2. The V segment lost 5 bases and the J segment 3 bases; nucleotides outside the gene matches: 6. This CDR3 has 16 amino acids. The germline V gene has CDR1 SSHAT and CDR2 FNYEAQ (reference sequence). The CDR3 bases are TGTGCCAGCAGCCCCCAGGGACTAGCGGTCTACAATGAGCAGTTCTTC. Encoded protein: CASSPQGLAVYNEQFF.

This rearrangement joins TRBV7-9 to TRBJ1-2; 7 bases line up with TRBD1. Trimming at V came to 4 bases and at J to 8 bases, leaving 7 bases not matched to a gene. Germline assignment: CDR1 SEHNR and CDR2 FQNEAQ (reference sequence). This CDR3 comprises 13 residues. This CDR3 is CASSYRDRKGYTF. For the CDR3, the DNA is TGTGCCAGCAGCTACCGGGACAGAAAAGGCTACACCTTC. The full variable domain, its missing parts supplied by reference TRBV7-9 and TRBJ1-2, is DTGVSQNPRHKITKRGQNVTFRCDPISEHNRLYWYRQTLGQGPEFLTYFQNEAQLEKSRLLSDRFSAERPKGSFSTLEIQRTEQGDSAMYLCASSYRDRKGYTFGSGTRLTVV.

The gene calls are TRBV28 and TRBJ2-7; D gene uncertain. V lost 4 bases to trimming and J lost 3 bases, with 10 bases between them. CDR1 MDHEN and CDR2 SYDVKM come from the germline V gene. CDR3 length equals 13 residues. CDR3 coding DNA: TGTGCCAGCAGTTCAAGGCCCTTCTACGAGCAGTACTTC. Translation gives CASSSRPFYEQYF.

The V and J genes are TRBV29-1 and TRBJ2-3; 7 bases are shared with TRBD1. The CDR3 totals 15 residues. Germline V gene sequence: CDR1 SQVTM, CDR2 ANQGSEA. Losses at the gene ends were 4 bases for V and 2 bases for J; bases not matched to a gene: 9. CDR3: CSVGEDRRLTDTQYF. In nucleotides, the CDR3 is TGCAGCGTTGGAGAGGACAGGAGGCTCACAGATACGCAGTATTTT.

CDR3 sequence reads: CASSRDTYNEQFF. CDR3 coding DNA: TGTGCCAGCAGTAGGGACACCTACAATGAGCAGTTCTTC. The rearrangement joins TRBV6-4 to TRBJ2-1, with TRBD1 as a possible D gene (6 bases). In germline, CDR1 is MRHNA, CDR2 SNTAGT. Trimming shortened V by 5 bases and J by 2 bases, and 7 bases separated the two germline ends. This CDR3 contains 13 residues.

This clone appeared once. The chain combines TRBV7-8 with TRBJ1-2; 7 bases align to TRBD1. The V and J ends lost 3 bases and 4 bases, in that order; junction bases with no gene match: 8. Germline lookup yields CDR1 SGHVS and CDR2 FQNEAQ. The CDR3 contains 15 residues. The CDR3 sequence is CASSLRDRPFYGYTF. CDR3 in DNA: TGTGCCAGCAGCTTGCGGGACAGACCCTTCTATGGCTACACCTTC. The full variable domain, completed using reference TRBV7-8 and TRBJ1-2, is GAGVSQSPRYKVAKRGQDVALRCDPISGHVSLFWYQQALGQGPEFLTYFQNEAQLDKSGLPSDRFFAERPEGSVSTLKIQRTQQEDSAVYLCASSLRDRPFYGYTFGSGTRLTVV.

The V gene is TRBV11-3, the J gene TRBJ1-3; D not certain. CDR1 is SGHNT and CDR2 is YENEEA in the germline V gene. The CDR3 is 12 residues long. Trimming pared 4 bases from V and 4 bases from J, leaving 5 bases between. This CDR3 is CASSSGGNTIYF. As DNA, the CDR3 is TGTGCCAGCAGCTCGGGAGGAAACACCATATATTTT.

V and J are TRBV11-2 and TRBJ1-2; the D is unclear. The germline V gene encodes CDR1 SGHAT and CDR2 FQNNGV. There are 14 residues in the CDR3. V lost 7 bases to trimming and J lost 4 bases, with 16 bases between them. The CDR3 nucleotides read TGTGCCAGCACCCCTAAGGTGGGCAGCTATGGCTACACCTTC. Residues: CASTPKVGSYGYTF.

This clone occurred once. The J gene is TRBJ1-2, the V gene TRBV10-3, with D perhaps TRBD1 (6 bases). Trimming cost V 2 bases and J 3 bases, with 10 bases left between them. This CDR3 has 14 residues. From germline, CDR1 is ENHRY and CDR2 SYGVKD. CDR3 region: CAISEQRGDYGYTF. The CDR3 bases are TGTGCCATCAGTGAGCAGAGGGGGGACTATGGCTACACCTTC.

The CDR3: CASSSAGGGLNTGELFF. The CDR3 DNA is TGTGCCAGCAGCTCGGCGGGAGGGGGGCTCAACACCGGGGAGCTGTTTTTT. V gene TRBV5-5 combines with J gene TRBJ2-2, with TRBD2 matching over 9 bases. The V gene end was trimmed by 3 bases and the J gene end by 2 bases; junction bases not matched to a gene: 8. This CDR3 is 17 amino acids long. Germline loops: CDR1 SGHKS, CDR2 YYEKEE (reference sequence). The variable domain in full, with the rest retrieved from reference TRBV5-5 and TRBJ2-2, is DAGVTQSPTHLIKTRGQQVTLRCSPISGHKSVSWYQQVLGQGPQFIFQYYEKEERGRGNFPDRFSARQFPNYSSELNVNALLLGDSALYLCASSSAGGGLNTGELFFGEGSRLTVL.

The chain joins TRBV19 to TRBJ1-2; 8 positions agree with TRBD1. Germline V gives CDR1 LNHDA, CDR2 SQIVND (reference sequence). The CDR3 spans 15 residues. V shed 3 bases, J shed 4 bases, and the junction held 7 bases outside the gene matches. CDR3 in DNA: TGTGCCAGTAGTATCCGGGACAGGCTACCCTATGGCTACACCTTC. Its protein product is CASSIRDRLPYGYTF.

Only one count was recorded for this clone. This chain links TRBV5-1 with TRBJ1-2; D uncertain. The CDR3 has 16 residues. V was cut by 3 bases and J by 4 bases, with 19 bases left in between. The germline V gene encodes CDR1 SGHRS and CDR2 YFSETQ. The CDR3 region has the DNA TGCGCCAGCAGCTCGGACCGGACGGATATAATCTATGGCTACACCTTC. Translation: CASSSDRTDIIYGYTF.

The rearrangement uses TRBV7-2 and TRBJ2-3; 8 bases agree with TRBD2. The CDR3 spans 12 residues. The junction had 4 bases not matched to a gene; V was cut back by 5 bases and J by 9 bases. Per the germline V gene, CDR1 is SGHTA and CDR2 is FQGNSA. The CDR3 here is CASSTGGGTQYF. Here the CDR3 DNA reads TGTGCCAGCAGCACCGGGGGGGGCACGCAGTATTTT.

The rearrangement uses TRBV9 and TRBJ2-7, with 7 bases that match TRBD1. Germline V gene data show CDR1 as SGDLS and CDR2 as YYNGEE. The CDR3 length is 12 residues. V was pared by 7 bases and J by 7 bases, with 8 bases of the junction left unmatched. The CDR3 nucleotides are TGTGCCAGCGCAAGGGGGCCGGGGGAGCAGTACTTC. Protein sequence: CASARGPGEQYF. Combining the CDR3 with reference TRBV9 and TRBJ2-7 gives the whole variable domain DSGVTQTPKHLITATGQRVTLRCSPRSGDLSVYWYQQSLDQGLQFLIQYYNGEERAKGNILERFSAQQFPDLHSELNLSSLELGDSALYFCASARGPGEQYFGPGTRLTVT.

The chain carries TRBV6-5 and TRBJ2-7; 9 positions match TRBD1. Per germline, CDR1 MNHEY and CDR2 SVGAGI. Trimming at V came to 4 bases and at J to 8 bases, leaving 6 bases not matched to a gene. The CDR3 length is 13 residues. CDR3 bases: TGTGCCAGCAGTTTACAGGGGGCCTCCCAGCAGTACTTC. The encoded protein is CASSLQGASQQYF.

This clone turned up a few times. The chain uses TRBV4-1 and TRBJ2-1, with D perhaps matching TRBD1 (5 bases). The germline gives CDR1 MGHRA, CDR2 YSYEKL. Deletions cut 2 bases from V and 4 bases from J, with 18 bases between. This CDR3 region has 17 residues. Here the CDR3 DNA reads TGCGCCAGCAGCCAATCACTACGACAGAAGCAATACAATGAGCAGTTCTTC. Amino acid sequence: CASSQSLRQKQYNEQFF.

V is TRBV24-1 and J is TRBJ2-2, with 8 bases fitting TRBD1. This CDR3 has 13 residues. Germline trimming cut 3 bases from V and 10 bases from J; bases unmatched to any gene: 3. Germline assignment: CDR1 KGHDR and CDR2 SFDVKD. CDR3 amino acids: CATSDPRGPELFF. In nucleotides, the CDR3 is TGTGCCACCAGTGATCCCAGGGGGCCGGAGCTGTTTTTT.

This chain connects TRBV19 to TRBJ1-5; D unclear. The length of the CDR3 is 15 residues. From germline, CDR1 is LNHDA and CDR2 SQIVND (reference sequence). Between the trimmed V and J ends, which lost 2 bases and 0 bases, there was a span of 8 bases. This chain's CDR3 is CASSIQRDSNQPQHF. The CDR3 DNA reads as TGTGCCAGTAGTATACAAAGGGATAGCAATCAGCCCCAGCATTTT.

This chain links TRBV19 with TRBJ2-1; TRBD1 is a possible D gene (6 bases). CDR1 is LNHDA and CDR2 is SQIVND in the germline V gene (reference sequence). The CDR3 consists of 14 residues. Trimming pared 5 bases from V and 5 bases from J, leaving 13 bases between. CDR3 sequence reads: CASSAGTRNNEQFF. The CDR3 DNA is TGTGCCAGTAGTGCCGGGACACGAAACAATGAGCAGTTCTTC.

The chain has TRBV7-6 and TRBJ2-7; D not certain. V was pared by 0 bases and J by 6 bases, with 9 bases between. The germline V gene has CDR1 SGHVS and CDR2 FNYEAQ. There are 13 residues in the CDR3. The DNA for the CDR3 is TGTGCCAGCAGCTTAGCAGGTATCATCGAGCAGTACTTC. It encodes CASSLAGIIEQYF.